This T cell receptor beta chain was identified in a study of tumor-infiltrating lymphocytes in primary liver carcinoma. Study information: These patients were men and women whose ages were 30 to 69 years. Stage T1-T3 N0M0 and a size of about 4 to 10 cm characterized the tumors. Sample yields of productive TCRbeta reads, ranging from roughly 3.65 to 8 million, were similar across tissue types.

Making TCR beta cDNA involved 400 to 600 ng total RNA and a constant-region primer. Libraries covering TCR beta were generated through three nested multiplex PCR rounds (using a slightly modified ARM-PCR). Use of TRBV1-TRBV30 forward primers with a C-beta reverse primer characterized the first two PCR rounds, which lasted around 9 cycles each. TCRdb fed the multiplex PCR reads into MiXCR, producing one record per CDR3 protein. The sample contains around 80,000 distinct CDR3 sequences, roughly 72% of which appear only once. In the case of this clonotype: No DNA is shown, since the ends of the CDR3 on it are uncertain; the CDR3 is the one TCRdb lists.

Both RNA and DNA were isolated together from around 20-30 mg of bulk tissue that had not been sorted. The CDR3 comprises 16 residues, both ends counted. The specimen was tumor-adjacent normal liver tissue. The gene calls are TRBV12-3 or TRBV12-4 and TRBJ2-1; the D segment call TRBD2 is taken from the table without a DNA check. The receptor's source is a man aged 35 to 55 with primary liver carcinoma and hepatitis B virus infection. The CDR3 sequence: CASIFGTGSSCNEQFF.